This T cell receptor beta chain came from a study of OX40 agonist ivuxolimab in advanced cancers. Study-level information: At doses from 0.01 to 10 mg/kg, patients were given intravenous ivuxolimab every 2 weeks. General observations from the study: The study observed clonal expansion of CD4+ and CD8+ blood T cells by week 6 at 0.1 to 3.0 mg/kg. Averaged across samples, CD8+ T cells carried more expanded clones than CD4+ did.

With 0 bases clipped from V and 6 bases from J, the junction kept 4 bases outside the gene matches. The germline CDR1 and CDR2 sequences are LNHNV and YYDKDF (reference sequence). The length of the CDR3 is 14 residues. This table comes from immunoSEQ multiplex PCR, and its TCRdb copy is limited to in-frame clones, with some not included. The sample shows some 14,000 clones, 64% of them seen only once. Remarks on this clone: Its cognate antigen is unknown.

This clonotype was sampled from an adult with an advanced solid tumor such as melanoma, head and neck, liver or kidney cancer. The sequenced sample was CD4+ or CD8+ T cells sorted from blood, obtained in a trial of the OX40 agonist ivuxolimab. The rearrangement links TRBV15 to TRBJ1-2; 7 positions agree with TRBD1. DNA for the CDR3: TGTGCCACCAGCAGAGATGGGAGGGGGCATGGCTACACCTTC. It codes for CATSRDGRGHGYTF.